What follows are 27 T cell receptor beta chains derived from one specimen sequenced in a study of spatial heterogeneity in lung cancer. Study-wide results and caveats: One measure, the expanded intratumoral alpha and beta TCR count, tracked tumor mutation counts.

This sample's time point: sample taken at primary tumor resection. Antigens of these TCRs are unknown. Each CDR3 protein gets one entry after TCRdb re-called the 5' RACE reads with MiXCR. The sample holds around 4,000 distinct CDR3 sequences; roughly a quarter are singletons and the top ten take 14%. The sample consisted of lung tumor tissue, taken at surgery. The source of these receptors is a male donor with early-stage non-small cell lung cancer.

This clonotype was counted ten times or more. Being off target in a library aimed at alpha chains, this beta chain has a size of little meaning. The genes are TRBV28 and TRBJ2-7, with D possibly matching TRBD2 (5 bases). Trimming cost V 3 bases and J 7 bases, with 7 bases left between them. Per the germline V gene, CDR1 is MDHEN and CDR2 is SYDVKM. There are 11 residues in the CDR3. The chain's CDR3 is CASSFPGEQYF. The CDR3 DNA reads TGTGCCAGCAGTTTCCCGGGGGAGCAGTACTTC.

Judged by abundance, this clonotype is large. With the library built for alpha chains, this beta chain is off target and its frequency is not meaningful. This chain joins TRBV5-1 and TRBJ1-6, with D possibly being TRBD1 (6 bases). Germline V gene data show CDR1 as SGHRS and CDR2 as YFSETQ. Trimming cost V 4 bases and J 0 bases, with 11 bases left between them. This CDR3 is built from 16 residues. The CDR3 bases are TGCGCCAGCAGCGCCGGACAGTACTCCTATAATTCACCCCTCCACTTT. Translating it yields CASSAGQYSYNSPLHF.

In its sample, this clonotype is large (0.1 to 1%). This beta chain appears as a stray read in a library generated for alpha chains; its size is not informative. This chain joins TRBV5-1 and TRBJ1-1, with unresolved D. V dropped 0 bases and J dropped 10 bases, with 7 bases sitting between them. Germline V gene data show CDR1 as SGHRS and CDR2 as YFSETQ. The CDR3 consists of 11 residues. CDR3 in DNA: TGCGCCAGCAGCTTGGGAGCGGGAGCTTTCTTT. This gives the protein CASSLGAGAFF.

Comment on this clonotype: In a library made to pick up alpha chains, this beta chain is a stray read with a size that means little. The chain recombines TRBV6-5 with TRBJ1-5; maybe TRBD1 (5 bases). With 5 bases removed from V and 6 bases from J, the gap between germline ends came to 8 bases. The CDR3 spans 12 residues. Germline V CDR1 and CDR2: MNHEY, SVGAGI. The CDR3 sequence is CASSTGAQPQHF. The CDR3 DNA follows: TGTGCCAGCAGTACAGGCGCTCAGCCCCAGCATTTT.

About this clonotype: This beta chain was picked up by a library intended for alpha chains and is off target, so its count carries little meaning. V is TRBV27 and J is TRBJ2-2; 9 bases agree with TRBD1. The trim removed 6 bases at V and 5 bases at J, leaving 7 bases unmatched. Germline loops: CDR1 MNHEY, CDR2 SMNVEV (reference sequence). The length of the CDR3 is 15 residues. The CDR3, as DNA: TGTGCCAGCAGACCGGGACAGGGTGGTACCGGGGAGCTGTTTTTT. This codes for CASRPGQGGTGELFF.

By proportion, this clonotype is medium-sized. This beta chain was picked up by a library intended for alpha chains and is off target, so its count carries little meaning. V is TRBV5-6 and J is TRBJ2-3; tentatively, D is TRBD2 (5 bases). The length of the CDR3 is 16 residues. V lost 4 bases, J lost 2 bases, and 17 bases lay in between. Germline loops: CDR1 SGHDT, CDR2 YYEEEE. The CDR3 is CASSPPGFQITDTQYF. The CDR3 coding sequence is TGTGCCAGCAGCCCGCCGGGATTCCAAATCACAGATACGCAGTATTTT.

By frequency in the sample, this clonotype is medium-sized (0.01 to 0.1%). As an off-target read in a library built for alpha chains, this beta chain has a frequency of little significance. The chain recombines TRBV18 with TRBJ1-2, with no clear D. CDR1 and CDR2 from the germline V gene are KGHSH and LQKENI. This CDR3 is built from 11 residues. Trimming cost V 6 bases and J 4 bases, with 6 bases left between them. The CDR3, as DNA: TGTGCCAGCTCCGGAGGCTATGGCTACACCTTC. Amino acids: CASSGGYGYTF.

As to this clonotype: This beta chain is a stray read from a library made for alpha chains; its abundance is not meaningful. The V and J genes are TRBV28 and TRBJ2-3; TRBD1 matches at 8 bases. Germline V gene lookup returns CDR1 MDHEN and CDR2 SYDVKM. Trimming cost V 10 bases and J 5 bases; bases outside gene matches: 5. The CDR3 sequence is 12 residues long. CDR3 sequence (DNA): TGTGCCACCGGGACAGGCAAAGATACGCAGTATTTT. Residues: CATGTGKDTQYF. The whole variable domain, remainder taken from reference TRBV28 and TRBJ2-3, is DVKVTQSSRYLVKRTGEKVFLECVQDMDHENMFWYRQDPGLGLRLIYFSYDVKMKEKGDIPEGYSVSREKKERFSLILESASTNQTSMYLCATGTGKDTQYFGPGTRLTVL.

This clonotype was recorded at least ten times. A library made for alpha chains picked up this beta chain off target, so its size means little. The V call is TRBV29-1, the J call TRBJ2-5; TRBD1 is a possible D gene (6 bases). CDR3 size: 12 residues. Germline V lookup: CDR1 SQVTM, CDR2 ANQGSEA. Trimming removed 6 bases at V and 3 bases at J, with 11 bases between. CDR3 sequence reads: CSVRGVEETQYF. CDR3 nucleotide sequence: TGCAGCGTCAGGGGAGTTGAAGAGACCCAGTACTTC.

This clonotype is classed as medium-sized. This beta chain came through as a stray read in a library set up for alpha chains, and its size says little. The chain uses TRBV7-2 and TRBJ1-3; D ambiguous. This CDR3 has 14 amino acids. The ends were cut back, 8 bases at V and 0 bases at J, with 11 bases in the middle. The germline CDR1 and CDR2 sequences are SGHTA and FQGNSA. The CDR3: CASRSPSSGNTIYF. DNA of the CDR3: TGTGCCAGCCGGAGCCCGAGCTCTGGAAACACCATATATTTT.

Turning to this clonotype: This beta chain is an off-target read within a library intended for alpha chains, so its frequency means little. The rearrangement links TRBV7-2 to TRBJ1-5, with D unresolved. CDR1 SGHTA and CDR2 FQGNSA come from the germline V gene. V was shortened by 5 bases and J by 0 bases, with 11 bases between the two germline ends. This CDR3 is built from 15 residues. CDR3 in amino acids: CASSQLTFSNQPQHF. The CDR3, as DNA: TGTGCCAGCAGCCAACTGACATTTAGCAATCAGCCCCAGCATTTT.

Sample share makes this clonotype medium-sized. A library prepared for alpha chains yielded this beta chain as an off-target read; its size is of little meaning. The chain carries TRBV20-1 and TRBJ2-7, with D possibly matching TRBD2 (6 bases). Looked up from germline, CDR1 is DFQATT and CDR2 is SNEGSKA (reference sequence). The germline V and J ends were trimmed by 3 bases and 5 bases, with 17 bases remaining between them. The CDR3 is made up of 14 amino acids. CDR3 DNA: TGCAGTGCTAGTTACGGGAGAGTTTCCCACGAGCAGTACTTC. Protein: CSASYGRVSHEQYF.

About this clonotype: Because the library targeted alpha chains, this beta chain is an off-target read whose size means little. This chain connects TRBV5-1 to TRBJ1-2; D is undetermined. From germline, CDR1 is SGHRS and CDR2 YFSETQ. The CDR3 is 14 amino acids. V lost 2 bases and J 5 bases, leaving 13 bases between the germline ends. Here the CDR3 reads CASSFEGLRYGYTF. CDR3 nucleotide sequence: TGCGCCAGCAGCTTCGAGGGTCTGAGGTATGGCTACACCTTC. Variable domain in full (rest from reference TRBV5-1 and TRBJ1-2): KAGVTQTPRYLIKTRGQQVTLSCSPISGHRSVSWYQQTPGQGLQFLFEYFSETQRNKGNFPGRFSGRQFSNSRSEMNVSTLELGDSALYLCASSFEGLRYGYTFGSGTRLTVV.

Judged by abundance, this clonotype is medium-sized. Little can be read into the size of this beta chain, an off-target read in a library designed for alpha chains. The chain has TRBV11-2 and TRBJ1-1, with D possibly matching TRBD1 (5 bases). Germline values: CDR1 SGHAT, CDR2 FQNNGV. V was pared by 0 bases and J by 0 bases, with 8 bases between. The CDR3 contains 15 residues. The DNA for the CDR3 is TGTGCCAGCAGCTTAGATGGGGGAGTGAACACTGAAGCTTTCTTT. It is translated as CASSLDGGVNTEAFF.

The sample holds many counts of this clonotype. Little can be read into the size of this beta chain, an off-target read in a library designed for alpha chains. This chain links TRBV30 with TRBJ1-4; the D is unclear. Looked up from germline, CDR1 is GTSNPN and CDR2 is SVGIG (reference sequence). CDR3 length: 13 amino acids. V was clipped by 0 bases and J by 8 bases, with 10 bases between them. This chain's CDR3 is CAWSVAGREKLFF. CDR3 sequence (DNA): TGTGCCTGGAGTGTTGCCGGGCGGGAAAAACTGTTTTTT.

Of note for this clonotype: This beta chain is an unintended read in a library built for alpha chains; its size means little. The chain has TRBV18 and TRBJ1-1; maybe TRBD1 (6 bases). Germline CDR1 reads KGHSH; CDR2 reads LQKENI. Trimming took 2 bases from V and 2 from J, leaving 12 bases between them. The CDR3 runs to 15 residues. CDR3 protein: CASSPDRRVNTEAFF. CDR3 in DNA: TGTGCCAGCTCACCAGACAGGCGGGTCAACACTGAAGCTTTCTTT.

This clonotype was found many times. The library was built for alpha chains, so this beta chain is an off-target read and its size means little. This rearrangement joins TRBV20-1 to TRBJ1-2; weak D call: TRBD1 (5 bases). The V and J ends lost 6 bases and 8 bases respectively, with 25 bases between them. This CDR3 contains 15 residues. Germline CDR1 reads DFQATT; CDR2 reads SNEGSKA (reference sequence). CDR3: CSATYVRPGSGGYTF. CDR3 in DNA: TGCAGTGCAACCTACGTTCGTCCAGGGTCCGGCGGCTACACCTTC.

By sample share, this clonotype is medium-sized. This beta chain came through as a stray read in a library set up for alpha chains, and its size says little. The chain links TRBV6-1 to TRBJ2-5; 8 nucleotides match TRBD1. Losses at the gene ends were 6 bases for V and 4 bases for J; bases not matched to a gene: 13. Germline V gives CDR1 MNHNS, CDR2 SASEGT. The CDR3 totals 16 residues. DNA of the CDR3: TGTGCCAGCAGGGCCGGACAGGGATTGGGGACAGAGACCCAGTACTTC. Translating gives CASRAGQGLGTETQYF.

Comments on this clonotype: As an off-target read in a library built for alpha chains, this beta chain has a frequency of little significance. CDR3 nucleotide sequence: TGTGCCAGCAGTTTGCCCTTGACAGGGACTAGCACAGATACGCAGTATTTT. Protein product: CASSLPLTGTSTDTQYF. The rearrangement uses TRBV28 and TRBJ2-3; tentatively, D is TRBD1 (7 bases). The CDR3 runs to 17 residues. V was shortened by 3 bases and J by 0 bases, with 16 bases between the two germline ends. Germline V gene data show CDR1 as MDHEN and CDR2 as SYDVKM.

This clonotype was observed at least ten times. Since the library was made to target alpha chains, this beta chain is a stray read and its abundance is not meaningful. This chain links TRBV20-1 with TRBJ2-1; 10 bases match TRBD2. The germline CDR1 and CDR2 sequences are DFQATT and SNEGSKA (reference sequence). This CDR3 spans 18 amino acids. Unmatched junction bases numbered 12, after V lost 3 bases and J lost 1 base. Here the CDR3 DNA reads TGCAGTGCTAGGGGGGGGATGGGACTAGCGTTTTCCTACAATGAGCAGTTCTTC. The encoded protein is CSARGGMGLAFSYNEQFF.

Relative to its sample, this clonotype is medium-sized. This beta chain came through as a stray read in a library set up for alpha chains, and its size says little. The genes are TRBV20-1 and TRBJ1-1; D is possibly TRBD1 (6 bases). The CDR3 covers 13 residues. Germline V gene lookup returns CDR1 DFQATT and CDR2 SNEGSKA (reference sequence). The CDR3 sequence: CGRSDRIGTEAFF. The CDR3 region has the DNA TGCGGAAGAAGTGACAGGATAGGGACTGAAGCTTTCTTT.

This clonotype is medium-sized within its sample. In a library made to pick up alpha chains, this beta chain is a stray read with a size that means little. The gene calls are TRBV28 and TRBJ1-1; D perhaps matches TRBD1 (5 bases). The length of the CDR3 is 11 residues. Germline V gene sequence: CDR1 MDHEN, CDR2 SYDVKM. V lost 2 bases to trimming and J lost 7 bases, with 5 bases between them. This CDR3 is CASSLRGEAFF. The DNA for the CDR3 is TGTGCCAGCAGTTTAAGGGGTGAAGCTTTCTTT.

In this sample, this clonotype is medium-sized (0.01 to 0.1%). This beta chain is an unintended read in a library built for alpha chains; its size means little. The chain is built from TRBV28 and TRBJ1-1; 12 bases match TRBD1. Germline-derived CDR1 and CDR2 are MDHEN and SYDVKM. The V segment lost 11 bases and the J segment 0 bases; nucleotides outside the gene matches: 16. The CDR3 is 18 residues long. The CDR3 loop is CAVPGTGGQGSMNTEAFF. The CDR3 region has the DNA TGTGCCGTTCCAGGGACAGGGGGCCAGGGGTCCATGAACACTGAAGCTTTCTTT.

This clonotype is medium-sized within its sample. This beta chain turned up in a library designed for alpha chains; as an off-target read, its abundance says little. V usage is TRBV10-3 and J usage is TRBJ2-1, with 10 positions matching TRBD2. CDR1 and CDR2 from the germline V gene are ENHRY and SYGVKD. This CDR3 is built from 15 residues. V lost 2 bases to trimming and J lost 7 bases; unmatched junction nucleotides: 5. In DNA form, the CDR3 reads TGTGCCATCAGTGAGACTAGCGGGGTAGGGAATGAGCAGTTCTTC. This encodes CAISETSGVGNEQFF.

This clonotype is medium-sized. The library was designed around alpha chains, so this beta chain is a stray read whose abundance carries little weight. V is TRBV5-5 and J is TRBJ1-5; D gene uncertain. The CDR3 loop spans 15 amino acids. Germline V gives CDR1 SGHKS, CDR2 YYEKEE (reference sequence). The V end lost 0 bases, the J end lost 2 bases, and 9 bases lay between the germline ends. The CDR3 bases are TGTGCCAGCAGCTTGGAAAGGATAGGCAATCAGCCCCAGCATTTT. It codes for CASSLERIGNQPQHF.

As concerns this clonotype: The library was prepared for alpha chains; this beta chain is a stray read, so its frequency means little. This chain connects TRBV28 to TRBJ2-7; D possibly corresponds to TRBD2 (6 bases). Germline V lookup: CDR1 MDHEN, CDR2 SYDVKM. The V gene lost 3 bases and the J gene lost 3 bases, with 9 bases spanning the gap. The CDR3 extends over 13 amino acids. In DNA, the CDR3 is TGTGCCAGCAGTTTTGCGGGACGCTACGAGCAGTACTTC. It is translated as CASSFAGRYEQYF.

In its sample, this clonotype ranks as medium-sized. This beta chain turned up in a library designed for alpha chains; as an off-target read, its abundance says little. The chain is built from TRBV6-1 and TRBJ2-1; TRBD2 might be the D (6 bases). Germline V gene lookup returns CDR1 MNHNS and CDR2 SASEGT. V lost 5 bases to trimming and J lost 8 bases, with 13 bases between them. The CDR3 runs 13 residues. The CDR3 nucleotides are TGTGCCAGCAGTTGGCTAGCGCCAGATGAGCAGTTCTTC. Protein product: CASSWLAPDEQFF.